The 4 T cell receptor beta chains given below trace back to one sample, sequenced in a study of blood T cell repertoires in COVID-19 (dated by TCRdb to between 2020 and 2021). The library was generated by the immunoSEQ multiplex PCR assay. TCRdb obtained this table from immuneACCESS and retained in-frame rearrangements with V and J assigned. These tables miss some clones; where compared with another copy, unresolved V genes account for less than half of the shortfall, and the remainder is unexplained. Here the sample has approximately 26,000 clones; 85% to 90% occur a single time. The top ten clonotypes cover around 1.7% of the sample. The sequenced material came from peripheral blood. These TCRs come from a woman aged 55-70 years with active COVID-19.

V gene TRBV7-7 combines with J gene TRBJ2-1; TRBD2 matches at 10 bases. V trimming: 5 bases; J trimming: 4 bases; junction bases outside the gene matches: 17. Per germline, CDR1 SSHAT and CDR2 FNYEAQ (reference sequence). The CDR3 runs to 19 residues. CDR3 region: CASSQFFEGLAGAYNEQFF. The CDR3, as DNA: TGTGCCAGCAGCCAATTTTTTGAGGGCCTAGCGGGAGCTTACAATGAGCAGTTCTTC.

This sequence joins TRBV6-2 or TRBV6-3 and TRBJ2-7; 8 nucleotides match TRBD1. Germline V CDR1 and CDR2: MNHEY, SVGEGT. The CDR3 is 14 amino acids. V dropped 6 bases and J dropped 3; count of bases not matched to a gene: 7. The CDR3 coding sequence is TGTGCCAGCAGCAGAAGACAGGGGAACTACGAGCAGTACTTC. It codes for CASSRRQGNYEQYF.

The chain uses TRBV10-3 and TRBJ1-1; tentatively, D is TRBD1 (6 bases). The CDR3 runs to 16 residues. V lost 3 bases and J lost 1, with 15 bases in between. The germline gives CDR1 ENHRY, CDR2 SYGVKD. Here the CDR3 reads CAISDGGRGRNTEAFF. The CDR3 nucleotides read TGTGCCATCAGTGACGGGGGGCGCGGTCGGAACACTGAAGCTTTCTTT.

V usage is TRBV25-1 and J usage is TRBJ1-3, with 10 bases matching TRBD1. There are 16 residues in the CDR3. Trimming took 5 bases from V and 1 from J; bases not matched to a gene: 5. Germline-derived CDR1 and CDR2 are MGHDK and SYGVNS. This CDR3 reads CASSLTGGASGNTIYF. CDR3 coding DNA: TGTGCCAGCAGTCTGACAGGGGGCGCTTCTGGAAACACCATATATTTT. Full variable domain (remainder filled in from reference TRBV25-1 and TRBJ1-3): EADIYQTPRYLVIGTGKKITLECSQTMGHDKMYWYQQDPGMELHLIHYSYGVNSTEKGDLSSESTVSRIRTEHFPLTLESARPSHTSQYLCASSLTGGASGNTIYFGEGSWLTVV.